This TCR beta chain derives from a study of identical twins. TCRdb re-derived calls from the 5' RACE reads in MiXCR, one entry per CDR3 protein. The data show 450,000 or so distinct CDR3 sequences, about 14% seen once. The V end was cut by 5 bases, the J end by 4 bases, with 14 bases between. Germline CDR1 and CDR2: SGHTA and FQGNSA. This CDR3 region has 14 residues. Study results and caveats: In monozygotic twins, models underestimated the sharing of out-of-frame TCR alpha. In drawing conclusions, the study used cross-sectional statistical analysis and did not follow the same donors. Insertions were reduced in abundant cord blood beta clonotypes but not in memory repertoires. Out-of-frame alpha sequences shared between twins exhibited an excess of low generation probability.

With respect to this clonotype: Its antigen remains unidentified.

The data were also submitted as part of a second study, on yellow fever vaccine responses in identical twins.

The clonotype originates from a young woman in good health. The V call is TRBV7-2, the J call TRBJ1-1, with D maybe TRBD1 (6 bases). The specimen sequenced was CD4+ T cells sorted from blood. CDR3 region: CASSTQGYSTEAFF. The CDR3 DNA sequence: TGTGCCAGCAGCACCCAGGGGTACTCCACTGAAGCTTTCTTT.